This T cell receptor beta chain is drawn from a study of regulatory T cells in long-lasting Graves disease. Findings of the study overall: Thyroid tissue went unexamined; only peripheral blood was analyzed.

Regarding time point: newly diagnosed GD, antithyroid drugs for less than 3 months. RNA from PBMCs was the source of the TCR library. Arm-PCR of CDR3 regions and iRepertoire HTBI primers were used to build TCR beta libraries. TCRdb re-called the multiplex PCR reads through MiXCR, storing one row per CDR3 protein. The table shows 400,000 to 500,000 distinct CDR3 sequences, with approximately 16% occurring only once. This CDR3 contains 16 residues. Looked up from germline, CDR1 is MDHEN and CDR2 is SYDVKM. This clonotype was recorded once. Antigen unknown. One end of the junction varies from germline; a read error may be responsible. The sample was also reused in another study, on T cells in Graves' hyperthyroidism and ophthalmopathy. That paper states: Patients showing uncontrolled infection, other autoimmune disease, pregnancy or lactation were ineligible.

This sequence joins TRBV28 and TRBJ2-2; 11 bases fit TRBD1. The sequence was collected from a woman aged 40 to 49 with Graves disease. The material sequenced was peripheral blood mononuclear cells (PBMCs), taken at new diagnosis, from a patient treated with antithyroid drugs. DNA of the CDR3: TGTGCCAGCAGAAAAGGGACAGGGGGGAACCCCGGGGAGCTGTTTTTT. Translated: CASRKGTGGNPGELFF.